This T cell receptor beta chain was obtained from a study of spatial heterogeneity in lung cancer. As for the study in general: Among detected sequences, beta-chain ones consistently exceeded alpha-chain ones in number. Matched bulk RNA-seq gave a T cell module score that correlated strongly with tumor-region TCR transcript counts.

Noted time point: sample taken at primary tumor resection. There were 65 or so donors, all of them untreated patients with early-stage non-small cell lung cancer. The CDR3 covers 12 residues. CDR1 is SQVTM and CDR2 is ANQGSEA in the germline V gene. V dropped 5 bases and J dropped 7; count of bases not matched to a gene: 8. This clonotype is categorized as medium-sized. Its target is not known. The study, taken as a whole, reports: One measure, the expanded intratumoral alpha and beta TCR count, tracked tumor mutation counts.

Every TCR cDNA molecule bore a unique molecular identifier. TCRdb re-called the 5' RACE reads through MiXCR, storing one row per CDR3 protein. The sample holds 3,000 to 5,000 distinct CDR3 sequences, roughly 36% seen once. The chain couples TRBV29-1 to TRBJ2-7; 7 bases map to TRBD1. The clonotype was recovered from a male donor with early-stage non-small cell lung cancer. The material was lung tumor tissue, obtained at surgery. The CDR3 loop reads CSVTTGAGEQYF. The CDR3 DNA reads as TGCAGCGTTACTACAGGGGCCGGGGAGCAGTACTTC.